The 30 T cell receptor beta chains below all came from one sample that was sequenced in a study of cytomegalovirus exposure and HLA in healthy donors. Data came from immunoSEQ multiplex PCR; TCRdb stores just in-frame clones and leaves some out. This sample carries more than 130,000 clones, around nine tenths of them seen once, and the ten largest clones take just under 8%. The sample comprised PBMCs. These receptors all stem from a woman under 30 in good health and CMV-seropositive.

This clone was observed a few times. The rearrangement uses TRBV10-2 and TRBJ2-7, with 8 bases lining up with TRBD1. Germline-derived CDR1 and CDR2 are WSHSY and SAAADI. CDR3 length: 16 residues. V dropped 6 bases and J dropped 1; count of bases not matched to a gene: 11. In nucleotides, the CDR3 is TGCGCCAGCAGAATCCTCTTCAGGGGGCCATCCTACGAGCAGTACTTC. This codes for CASRILFRGPSYEQYF.

The V gene is TRBV30, the J gene TRBJ2-6; D uncertain. V shed 4 bases and J shed 1 base, with 11 bases lying between them. This CDR3 spans 15 amino acids. Germline V gene lookup returns CDR1 GTSNPN and CDR2 SVGIG (reference sequence). DNA of the CDR3: TGTGCCTGGAAGTTCCGAGCATCTGGGGCCAACGTCCTGACTTTC. Protein sequence: CAWKFRASGANVLTF.

The V gene is TRBV5-1, the J gene TRBJ1-3, with TRBD1 matching over 10 bases. CDR3 length equals 14 residues. J lost 5 bases, V lost 7 bases, and 6 bases had no gene match. The V gene's germline CDR1 is SGHRS and CDR2 YFSETQ. The CDR3 DNA reads as TGCGCCAGCTCCGGGACAGGGGTAAGAAACACCATATATTTT. Translation: CASSGTGVRNTIYF.

As concerns this clone: Other DNA sequences in this specimen translate into the identical CDR3. The chain couples TRBV2 to TRBJ1-3; 9 bases agree with TRBD1. This CDR3 is 16 amino acids long. Per germline, CDR1 SNHLY and CDR2 FYNNEI. Germline trimming cut 3 bases from V and 0 bases from J; bases unmatched to any gene: 3. The CDR3 DNA reads as TGTGCCAGCAGTGAGGGGACAGGGAACTCTGGAAACACCATATATTTT. Translated, it gives CASSEGTGNSGNTIYF.

The chain links TRBV4-3 to TRBJ2-2; 10 bases are shared with TRBD1. V lost 0 bases, J lost 2 bases, and 12 bases stayed unmatched. CDR1 is LGHNA and CDR2 is YSLEER in the germline V gene. The CDR3 covers 20 residues. The CDR3 loop reads CASSQDGPGTGVFNTGELFF. Written as DNA, the CDR3 is TGCGCCAGCAGCCAAGACGGTCCCGGGACAGGGGTCTTTAACACCGGGGAGCTGTTTTTT.

The CDR3 protein is CASSQEAGILAGAKNIQYF. CDR3 nucleotide sequence: TGTGCCAGCAGCCAAGAAGCGGGGATTCTTGCTGGGGCCAAAAACATTCAGTACTTC. The chain recombines TRBV5-4 with TRBJ2-4, with TRBD2 matching over 7 bases. This CDR3 spans 19 amino acids. V shed 4 bases, J shed 1 base, and the junction held 17 bases outside the gene matches. Per germline, CDR1 SGHNT and CDR2 YYREEE (reference sequence).

The V call is TRBV27, the J call TRBJ1-6, with D unresolved. The CDR3 has 15 amino acids. V was pared by 4 bases and J by 7 bases, with 14 bases between. Germline V gene sequence: CDR1 MNHEY, CDR2 SMNVEV (reference sequence). The DNA of the CDR3 is TGTGCCAGCAGTTCGGGATGGGAGTGGAATTCACCCCTCCACTTT. The encoded protein is CASSSGWEWNSPLHF.

The V gene is TRBV29-1, the J gene TRBJ2-6; possible D gene TRBD1, 6 bases. V shed 3 bases and J shed 2 bases, with 8 bases lying between them. CDR3 length equals 14 residues. Per the germline V gene, CDR1 is SQVTM and CDR2 is ANQGSEA. CDR3 DNA sequence: TGCAGCGTTGAGGGGACAACTGGGGCCAACGTCCTGACTTTC. Translated: CSVEGTTGANVLTF.

V usage is TRBV6-5 and J usage is TRBJ1-1; weak D call: TRBD1 (6 bases). Trimming shortened V by 2 bases and J by 1 base, and 11 bases separated the two germline ends. The length of the CDR3 is 15 residues. Germline V lookup: CDR1 MNHEY, CDR2 SVGAGI. CDR3 bases: TGTGCCAGCAGTTACCGGGGCAGGGGGAACACTGAAGCTTTCTTT. The encoded protein is CASSYRGRGNTEAFF.

This chain connects TRBV4-1 to TRBJ1-2; no firm D call. Germline CDR1 reads MGHRA; CDR2 reads YSYEKL. The CDR3 loop spans 17 amino acids. The V gene lost 1 base and the J gene lost 3 bases, with 18 bases spanning the gap. CDR3 region: CASSQVRSQRTDYGYTF. In DNA, the CDR3 is TGCGCCAGCAGCCAAGTAAGATCGCAGCGGACTGACTATGGCTACACCTTC.

The V and J genes are TRBV5-1 and TRBJ2-5; D perhaps matches TRBD1 (5 bases). CDR1 is SGHRS and CDR2 is YFSETQ in the germline V gene. The CDR3 has 16 residues. V was clipped by 0 bases and J by 1 base, with 13 bases between them. The CDR3 DNA follows: TGCGCCAGCAGCTTGGGGGCAGGGATGGGCCAAGAGACCCAGTACTTC. Encoded protein: CASSLGAGMGQETQYF. The whole variable domain, filled in from reference TRBV5-1 and TRBJ2-5, reads KAGVTQTPRYLIKTRGQQVTLSCSPISGHRSVSWYQQTPGQGLQFLFEYFSETQRNKGNFPGRFSGRQFSNSRSEMNVSTLELGDSALYLCASSLGAGMGQETQYFGPGTRLLVL.

The chain recombines TRBV9 with TRBJ2-3, with TRBD2 identical over 10 bases. CDR3 length equals 15 residues. CDR1 SGDLS and CDR2 YYNGEE come from the germline V gene. V lost 2 bases, J lost 0 bases, and 0 bases stayed unmatched. CDR3 DNA sequence: TGTGCCAGCAGCGTGACTAGCGGGAGCACAGATACGCAGTATTTT. This sequence encodes CASSVTSGSTDTQYF.

The chain carries TRBV2 and TRBJ2-3; 12 bases agree with TRBD2. V was clipped by 6 bases and J by 6 bases; unmatched bases: 10. This CDR3 contains 16 residues. The germline gives CDR1 SNHLY, CDR2 FYNNEI. As DNA, the CDR3 is TGTGCCAGCAGGAGGACTAGCGGGACCCAGGGGGATACGCAGTATTTT. Translating it yields CASRRTSGTQGDTQYF.

CDR3 sequence reads: CASSYGGQSPYEQYF. In nucleotides, the CDR3 is TGTGCCAGCAGTTACGGGGGACAGTCTCCCTACGAGCAGTACTTC. V and J are TRBV6-5 and TRBJ2-7; 7 positions agree with TRBD1. CDR1 is MNHEY, CDR2 SVGAGI, per germline. The CDR3 runs 15 residues. The V gene end was trimmed by 2 bases and the J gene end by 2 bases; junction bases not matched to a gene: 6.

The rearrangement joins TRBV19 to TRBJ1-5; perhaps TRBD1 as D (5 bases). The germline V gene encodes CDR1 LNHDA and CDR2 SQIVND (reference sequence). Deletions cut 3 bases from V and 6 bases from J, with 9 bases between. The CDR3 is 13 residues long. The CDR3 loop reads CASSMRGGQPQHF. For the CDR3, the DNA is TGTGCCAGTAGTATGCGCGGGGGTCAGCCCCAGCATTTT.

The chain carries TRBV5-1 and TRBJ2-1; D is perhaps TRBD1 (6 bases). Trimming left V 0 bases short and J 7 bases short, with 11 bases between. Germline assignment: CDR1 SGHRS and CDR2 YFSETQ. The CDR3 sequence is 14 residues long. Here the CDR3 reads CASSLVRGWNEQFF. The CDR3 nucleotides read TGCGCCAGCAGCTTGGTCAGGGGCTGGAATGAGCAGTTCTTC.

This chain uses TRBV6-1 with TRBJ2-3; 9 nucleotides line up with TRBD1. The V gene end was trimmed by 4 bases and the J gene end by 2 bases; junction bases not matched to a gene: 7. CDR3 length equals 16 residues. Germline loops: CDR1 MNHNS, CDR2 SASEGT. CDR3 region: CASSAYPQGATDTQYF. The CDR3 DNA is TGTGCCAGCAGTGCATACCCACAGGGGGCCACAGATACGCAGTATTTT.

The chain employs TRBV20-1 and TRBJ1-1; no reliable D call. This CDR3 is 11 amino acids long. V was pared by 0 bases and J by 8 bases, with 7 bases between. Germline assignment: CDR1 DFQATT and CDR2 SNEGSKA (reference sequence). This chain's CDR3 is CSARDSPEAFF. The CDR3, as DNA: TGCAGTGCTAGAGATTCCCCGGAAGCTTTCTTT.

The table lists this clone with a few counts. The chain is built from TRBV5-3 and TRBJ2-2; D remains unclear. TRBV5-3 is noted as an ORF with a role that remains uncertain. The CDR3 extends over 12 amino acids. The ends were cut back, 4 bases at V and 6 bases at J, with 7 bases in the middle. The CDR3 nucleotides are TGTGCCAGAAGCGTTATAGCCGGGGAGCTGTTTTTT. This gives the protein CARSVIAGELFF.

This clone was picked up one time. The V gene is TRBV19, the J gene TRBJ2-3, with D tentatively TRBD2 (5 bases). CDR1 is LNHDA, CDR2 SQIVND, per germline (reference sequence). CDR3 length: 14 residues. Between the trimmed V and J ends, which lost 8 bases and 4 bases, there was a span of 16 bases. CDR3: CASALWGEADTQYF. The CDR3 DNA reads TGTGCCAGTGCCCTTTGGGGAGAGGCAGATACGCAGTATTTT.

This chain connects TRBV19 to TRBJ2-1, with TRBD2 identical over 8 bases. V lost 7 bases, J lost 7 bases, and 6 bases stayed unmatched. CDR3 length: 13 amino acids. Germline values: CDR1 LNHDA, CDR2 SQIVND (reference sequence). CDR3 residues: CASIRGGANEQFF. The DNA of the CDR3 is TGTGCCAGTATACGGGGGGGCGCGAATGAGCAGTTCTTC.

The V gene is TRBV9, the J gene TRBJ2-5; the D is unclear. V lost 2 bases, J lost 5 bases, and 10 bases lay in between. This CDR3 is built from 13 residues. CDR1 is SGDLS and CDR2 is YYNGEE in the germline V gene. The CDR3 reads CASSVDNGETQYF. In DNA form, the CDR3 reads TGTGCCAGCAGCGTCGATAACGGGGAGACCCAGTACTTC.

The chain carries TRBV5-1 and TRBJ2-6; D uncertain. V was cut by 0 bases and J by 2 bases, with 12 bases left in between. The CDR3 loop spans 17 amino acids. CDR1 is SGHRS and CDR2 is YFSETQ in the germline V gene. Here the CDR3 DNA reads TGCGCCAGCAGCTTGGAGTTCAGGCTGGCTGGGGCCAACGTCCTGACTTTC. Its protein product is CASSLEFRLAGANVLTF.

The chain links TRBV5-1 to TRBJ2-3; 8 bases map to TRBD2. Germline values: CDR1 SGHRS, CDR2 YFSETQ. The junction had 4 bases not matched to a gene; V was cut back by 0 bases and J by 4 bases. The CDR3 contains 15 residues. CDR3 residues: CASSLASRGADTQYF. The CDR3 nucleotides are TGCGCCAGCAGCTTGGCCTCGCGGGGGGCAGATACGCAGTATTTT.

V and J are TRBV5-6 and TRBJ2-4; 8 bases are a match to TRBD2. J was trimmed by 5 bases and V by 1 base; bases with no gene match: 5. The germline gives CDR1 SGHDT, CDR2 YYEEEE. The CDR3 loop spans 15 amino acids. CDR3 region: CASSLIGRAQNIQYF. Written as DNA, the CDR3 is TGTGCCAGCAGCTTGATCGGGAGGGCGCAAAACATTCAGTACTTC. The variable domain in full, with the rest retrieved from reference TRBV5-6 and TRBJ2-4, is DAGVTQSPTHLIKTRGQQVTLRCSPKSGHDTVSWYQQALGQGPQFIFQYYEEEERQRGNFPDRFSGHQFPNYSSELNVNALLLGDSALYLCASSLIGRAQNIQYFGAGTRLSVL.

The chain has TRBV6-5 and TRBJ1-2, with D perhaps TRBD1 (5 bases). Germline V gene data show CDR1 as MNHEY and CDR2 as SVGAGI. V gave up 7 bases and J gave up 5 bases, with 14 bases separating them. The CDR3 consists of 13 residues. The CDR3 region has the DNA TGTGCCAGCACTACCGGGGGGGGATATGGCTACACCTTC. As protein: CASTTGGGYGYTF.

The rearrangement uses TRBV7-2 and TRBJ2-7; 9 nucleotides line up with TRBD2. Germline CDR1 SGHTA, CDR2 FQGNSA. The CDR3 covers 15 residues. V was pared by 4 bases and J by 6 bases, with 10 bases of the junction left unmatched. The CDR3: CASSSRGSGSREQYF. The CDR3 DNA sequence: TGTGCCAGCAGCTCCAGGGGTAGCGGGAGTCGCGAGCAGTACTTC.

The chain couples TRBV5-4 to TRBJ2-2, with 11 nucleotides matching TRBD1. The CDR3 is made up of 17 amino acids. From germline, CDR1 is SGHNT and CDR2 YYREEE (reference sequence). CDR3 sequence reads: CAASSIGQGANTGELFF. The CDR3 bases are TGTGCGGCCAGCAGCATCGGACAGGGGGCAAACACCGGGGAGCTGTTTTTT.

The chain links TRBV30 to TRBJ2-3, with D possibly TRBD1 on 5 matching bases. CDR1 and CDR2 (germline): GTSNPN, SVGIG (reference sequence). This CDR3 region has 13 residues. Trimming took off 4 bases at V and 2 bases at J, with 10 bases between the two ends. Here the CDR3 DNA reads TGTGCCTGGAACAGGCTAAACACAGATACGCAGTATTTT. As protein: CAWNRLNTDTQYF. The full variable domain, rest sourced from reference TRBV30 and TRBJ2-3, is SQTIHQWPATLVQPVGSPLSLECTVEGTSNPNLYWYRQAAGRGLQLLFYSVGIGQISSEVPQNLSASRPQDRQFILSSKKLLLSDSGFYLCAWNRLNTDTQYFGPGTRLTVL.

This clone was seen a few times. The J gene is TRBJ2-7, the V gene TRBV6-1, with D perhaps matching TRBD1 (6 bases). The CDR3 extends over 14 amino acids. CDR1 MNHNS and CDR2 SASEGT come from the germline V gene. The germline V and J ends were trimmed by 1 base and 2 bases, with 9 bases remaining between them. CDR3 sequence: CASSEDRVAYEQYF. CDR3 sequence (DNA): TGTGCCAGCAGTGAAGACAGGGTAGCCTACGAGCAGTACTTC.